This T cell receptor (beta chain) was identified in a study of patients and donors after allogeneic stem cell transplantation. In TCRdb, the RT-PCR reads were re-called with MiXCR into one record per CDR3 protein. Seen here are 70,000 to 100,000 distinct CDR3 sequences, approximately 5.2% observed once, and the top ten hold less than 3%. Per germline, CDR1 MNHNS and CDR2 SASEGT. The CDR3 has 16 amino acids. V lost 7 bases to trimming and J lost 6 bases, with 21 bases between them. The table lists this clonotype with many counts. The chain uses TRBV6-1 and TRBJ2-2; the D gene is possibly TRBD1 (7 bases). The TCR comes from a human donor who was either an allogeneic HSCT recipient or a stem cell or donor lymphocyte infusion donor (not recorded which). It is not recorded whose cells these are; they may come from a transplant donor. Input material: blood, either unsorted or a sorted T cell fraction (not recorded which). As DNA, the CDR3 is TGTGCCAGCACCAGGGGGGTTGGCGACCCGGCCGGGGAGCTGTTTTTT. As protein: CASTRGVGDPAGELFF.